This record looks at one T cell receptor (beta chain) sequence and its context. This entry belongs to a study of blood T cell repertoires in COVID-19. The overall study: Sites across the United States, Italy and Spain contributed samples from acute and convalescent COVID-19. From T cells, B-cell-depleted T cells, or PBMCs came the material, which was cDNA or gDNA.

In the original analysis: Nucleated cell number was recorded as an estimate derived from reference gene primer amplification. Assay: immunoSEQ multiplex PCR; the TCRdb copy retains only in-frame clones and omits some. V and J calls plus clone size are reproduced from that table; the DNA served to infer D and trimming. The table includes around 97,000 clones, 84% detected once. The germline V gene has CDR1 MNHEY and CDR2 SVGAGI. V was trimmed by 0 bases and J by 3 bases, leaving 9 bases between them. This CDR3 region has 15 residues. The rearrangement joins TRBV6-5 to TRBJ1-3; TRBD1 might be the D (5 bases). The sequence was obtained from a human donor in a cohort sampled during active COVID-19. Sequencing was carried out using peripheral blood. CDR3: CASSYSGAIGNTIYF. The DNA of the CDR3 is TGTGCCAGCAGTTACTCAGGGGCAATTGGAAACACCATATATTTT.